These T cell receptor beta chains were read from a single sample in a study of sequential checkpoint blockade in melanoma. The data were produced by immunoSEQ multiplex PCR, yet TCRdb's version contains in-frame clones alone and is incomplete. There are 12,000 or so clones in the sample; approximately 24% occur only once, and roughly a fifth lies in the top ten. The sample consisted of tumor tissue (inferred from file names), taken from a patient given nivolumab and ipilimumab in sequence. The receptors come from a human donor with melanoma. CDR3s include the opening cysteine and the closing phenylalanine or tryptophan. The D gene is left open where the match is weak. Rows give clone size only sometimes, using once, few, many, or a class for an expanded clone.

J gene,clone size,D gene,V gene,CDR3 DNA,CDR3 protein
TRBJ1-1,many,.,TRBV6-8,TGTGCCAGCAGTTACTCGAGTAGAAACTACTACGACGTCAACACTGAAGCTTTCTTT,CASSYSSRNYYDVNTEAFF
TRBJ1-6,.,.,TRBV6-4,TGTGCCAGCAGTCGACAGCCGACCCTCCACTTT,CASSRQPTLHF
TRBJ2-5,many,TRBD1,TRBV11-3,TGTGCCAGCAGCTTCACAGGGGTGGAAGAGACCCAGTACTTC,CASSFTGVEETQYF
TRBJ2-3,.,TRBD1,TRBV6-8,TGTGCCAGCGGAGATCGGGACAGGGGGAACACGCAGTATTTT,CASGDRDRGNTQYF
TRBJ2-7,few,.,TRBV14,TGTGCCAGCAGCCCTTGGGGGCAAGCATACGAGCAGTACTTC,CASSPWGQAYEQYF
TRBJ1-1,.,.,TRBV11-3,TGTGCCAGCAGCCGGGACATATGGAACACTGAAGCTTTCTTT,CASSRDIWNTEAFF
TRBJ1-2,.,.,TRBV11-3,TGTGCCAGCAGCTTGACGATTCCCCGACCTTATGGCTACACCTTC,CASSLTIPRPYGYTF
TRBJ1-5,.,.,TRBV19,TGTGCCAGTAGTACACGTCGACAGGCCCTCAATCAGCCCCAGCATTTT,CASSTRRQALNQPQHF
TRBJ2-1,medium-sized,TRBD2,TRBV10-3,TGTGCCATCAGTGAGTCTCTGGGGCGGGGGGGCGTCAATGAGCAGTTCTTC,CAISESLGRGGVNEQFF
TRBJ1-6,many,.,TRBV11-3,TGTGCCAGCAGCTTAGGTGGGACCTATAATTCACCCCTCCACTTT,CASSLGGTYNSPLHF
TRBJ2-5,few,TRBD2,TRBV11-3,TGTGCCAGCAGATCTAAGCGGGGGGTCGGGGAGACCCAGTACTTC,CASRSKRGVGETQYF
TRBJ1-1,large,TRBD1,TRBV11-3,TGTGCCAGCAGCTTCGGGACAGGGTTGGACACTGAAGCTTTCTTT,CASSFGTGLDTEAFF
TRBJ1-2,few,.,TRBV23-1,TGCGCCAGCAGCCGAACCACAGGAAACTATGGCTACACCTTC,CASSRTTGNYGYTF
TRBJ2-5,.,.,TRBV9,TGTGCCAGCAGCGTAGATACTTGGGGGCAAGGGACCCAGTACTTC,CASSVDTWGQGTQYF
TRBJ1-2,few,.,TRBV1,TGCGCCAGCAGCCAAGATCCGTGGCAGACTAACTATGGCTACACCTTC,CASSQDPWQTNYGYTF
TRBJ1-4,many,TRBD1,TRBV11-3,TGTGCCAGCAGCCTTGAACAGGGGGCGAATGAAAAACTGTTTTTT,CASSLEQGANEKLFF
TRBJ2-4,few,.,TRBV11-3,TGTGCCAGCAGCCCAGGTACGGGAAAGTCAAACATTCAGTACTTC,CASSPGTGKSNIQYF
TRBJ1-2,.,.,TRBV5-1,TGCGCCAGCACTTTGGAGGGCGGACCCTACGGCTACACCTTC,CASTLEGGPYGYTF
TRBJ1-4,.,TRBD1,TRBV14,TGTGCCAGCAGCCTACAGGGGACCTTTAATGAAAAACTGTTTTTT,CASSLQGTFNEKLFF
TRBJ1-1,few,.,TRBV19,TGTGCCAGTAGTATTACGAGTGCGCCGAATGAAGCTTTCTTT,CASSITSAPNEAFF
TRBJ1-1,.,.,TRBV11-3,TGTGCCAGCAGCTCGGACAGTCTAGTATTGAACACTGAAGCTTTCTTT,CASSSDSLVLNTEAFF
TRBJ2-1,.,.,TRBV28,TGTGCCAGCAGTTACAGGGATCTCTACAATGAGCAGTTCTTC,CASSYRDLYNEQFF
TRBJ1-1,few,.,TRBV7-6,TGTGCCAGCAGCTTGGTGGAAGGGGACACTGAAGCTTTCTTT,CASSLVEGDTEAFF
TRBJ2-3,medium-sized,.,TRBV9,TGTGCCAGCAGTAACCTGCAGGATACGCAGTATTTT,CASSNLQDTQYF
TRBJ1-3,few,.,TRBV29-1,TGCAGCGTTGAAGGCCCAGGGGTTTCGAACACCATATATTTT,CSVEGPGVSNTIYF
TRBJ1-1,large,.,TRBV12-5,TGTGCTAGTGGATACCAGGGTGAAGCTTTCTTT,CASGYQGEAFF
TRBJ2-4,few,TRBD1,TRBV19,TGTGCCAGTAGTTCGCAACAGGGGAACATTCAGTACTTC,CASSSQQGNIQYF
TRBJ1-1,.,TRBD1,TRBV29-1,TGCAGCGTTGAGCCAGGGGGTCTGTTGGCCATGAACACTGAAGCTTTCTTT,CSVEPGGLLAMNTEAFF
TRBJ1-6,once,.,TRBV28,TGTGCCAGCAGTTCAGGCCTCGGACAGCCGTATGGGGATTCACCCCTCCACTTT,CASSSGLGQPYGDSPLHF
TRBJ2-7,few,TRBD2,TRBV7-7,TGTGCCAGCAGCTTGCCTAGCGGGGGGGCTTACGAGCAGTACTTC,CASSLPSGGAYEQYF
TRBJ2-2,.,TRBD2,TRBV2,TGTGCCAGCAGCCACCCCATAGTCGGACTAGCGGGGCTGACCGGGGAGCTGTTTTTT,CASSHPIVGLAGLTGELFF
TRBJ2-3,.,TRBD2,TRBV14,TGTGCCAGCAGCCCTAGCGGGGGGTATGATACGCAGTATTTT,CASSPSGGYDTQYF
TRBJ1-5,many,TRBD1,TRBV19,TGTGCCAGTAGTACGACAGGGCAAGGTCAGCCCCAGCATTTT,CASSTTGQGQPQHF
TRBJ1-1,.,TRBD1,TRBV7-6,TGTGCCAGCAGCTTAAAGGCCCGGGACAGGGGGCACACTGAAGCTTTCTTT,CASSLKARDRGHTEAFF
TRBJ2-1,.,TRBD2,TRBV19,TGTGCCAGTAGTATCAGCGGGGGACCCTACAATGAGCAGTTCTTC,CASSISGGPYNEQFF
TRBJ2-1,few,.,TRBV11-3,TGTGCCAGCAGCCCCCCGGGGTGGCCCTACAATGAGCAGTTCTTC,CASSPPGWPYNEQFF
TRBJ2-3,.,TRBD2,TRBV11-3,TGTGCCAGCAGCTTAGTGGCACGGCGGGGGGGCGCAGATACGCAGTATTTT,CASSLVARRGGADTQYF
TRBJ1-1,.,TRBD1,TRBV5-1,TGCGCCAGCAGCTCGCGACAGGGGGCTGTCCACACTGAAGCTTTCTTT,CASSSRQGAVHTEAFF
TRBJ1-1,.,.,TRBV1,TGCGCCAGCAGCCACCTAAAACAGGCGAACACTGAAGCTTTCTTT,CASSHLKQANTEAFF
TRBJ2-2,.,.,TRBV19,TGTGCCAGTAGAACATGGGGATTGAACACCGGGGAGCTGTTTTTT,CASRTWGLNTGELFF